The TCR beta chain under discussion was sequenced for a study of blood T cell repertoires in COVID-19. Across the whole study: Sites in the United States, Italy and Spain provided acute and convalescent COVID-19 samples. PBMCs, B-cell-depleted T cells, or T cells were the source of the cDNA or gDNA that made up the material.

Looked up from germline, CDR1 is LNHDA and CDR2 is SQIVND (reference sequence). The CDR3 length is 13 residues. V shed 6 bases and J shed 2 bases, with 11 bases lying between them. Method: immunoSEQ multiplex PCR; TCRdb's copy keeps in-frame clones and lacks some. The sample contains more than 65,000 clones, roughly 82% of which appear only once. The source material was peripheral blood. The chain carries TRBV19 and TRBJ2-7, with a weak D call TRBD1 (5 bases). The receptor comes from a woman between 45 and 60 years old with acute or convalescent COVID-19. The CDR3 region is CASSHDSTYEQYF. CDR3 nucleotides: TGTGCCAGTAGCCATGACAGCACCTACGAGCAGTACTTC.